The 26 T cell receptor beta chains below come from one sample, sequenced in a study of cytomegalovirus exposure and HLA in healthy donors. The assay was immunoSEQ multiplex PCR, and TCRdb's table has in-frame clones only and misses some. The sample lists 200,000 to 250,000 clones; roughly 84% were seen once. Specimen: PBMCs. The receptors shown here come from a man between 18 and 29 years old in good health and CMV-seropositive.

V is TRBV4-1 and J is TRBJ2-7, with 8 bases lining up with TRBD1. CDR1 and CDR2 from the germline V gene are MGHRA and YSYEKL. With 0 bases clipped from V and 4 bases from J, the junction kept 2 bases outside the gene matches. This CDR3 contains 14 residues. CDR3 residues: CASSQDRGLYEQYF. The CDR3 nucleotides are TGCGCCAGCAGCCAAGACAGGGGGCTGTACGAGCAGTACTTC.

The chain employs TRBV4-1 and TRBJ2-5; 15 bases are a match to TRBD2. The junction had 2 bases not matched to a gene; V was cut back by 3 bases and J by 3 bases. The CDR3 contains 16 residues. CDR1 and CDR2 (germline): MGHRA, YSYEKL. The CDR3 nucleotides are TGCGCCAGCAGCCAGGGACTAGCGGGAGGAGAAGAGACCCAGTACTTC. It codes for CASSQGLAGGEETQYF.

The chain uses TRBV11-2 and TRBJ2-3; 11 positions agree with TRBD2. The V segment lost 5 bases and the J segment 1 base; nucleotides outside the gene matches: 5. The CDR3 extends over 16 amino acids. Germline V gene lookup returns CDR1 SGHAT and CDR2 FQNNGV. The CDR3 coding sequence is TGTGCCAGCAGCCGAATAGCGGGAGGGGGCACAGATACGCAGTATTTT. Its protein product is CASSRIAGGGTDTQYF.

The chain has TRBV7-3 and TRBJ2-1, with D possibly TRBD2 on 6 matching bases. This CDR3 has 16 amino acids. Germline-derived CDR1 and CDR2 are SGHTA and FQGTGA. V lost 1 base to trimming and J lost 9 bases, with 19 bases between them. The CDR3 reads CASSLMHGGFRGEQFF. CDR3 bases: TGTGCCAGCAGCTTAATGCATGGAGGGTTCCGAGGTGAGCAGTTCTTC.

The J gene is TRBJ1-1, the V gene TRBV29-1; 10 bases map to TRBD1. The CDR3 covers 13 residues. Unmatched junction bases numbered 4, after V lost 6 bases and J lost 3 bases. The germline CDR1 and CDR2 sequences are SQVTM and ANQGSEA. The CDR3 coding sequence is TGCAGCGTCACCGGGACAGGGGACACTGAAGCTTTCTTT. This translates into CSVTGTGDTEAFF.

This chain connects TRBV2 to TRBJ2-4; D is unclear. This CDR3 has 16 residues. Germline CDR1 and CDR2: SNHLY and FYNNEI. V lost 6 bases and J lost 3, with 18 bases in between. DNA for the CDR3: TGTGCCAGCAGCTTTCAGAGTGTATTCGTCAAAAACATTCAGTACTTC. Residues: CASSFQSVFVKNIQYF.

This chain links TRBV19 with TRBJ2-3; TRBD2 agrees at 9 bases. V was pared by 5 bases and J by 6 bases, with 9 bases of the junction left unmatched. Germline V lookup: CDR1 LNHDA, CDR2 SQIVND (reference sequence). The CDR3 is 15 residues long. The CDR3 protein is CASSPGLAREDTQYF. CDR3 bases: TGTGCCAGTAGTCCCGGACTAGCGCGAGAGGATACGCAGTATTTT.

The gene calls are TRBV6-5 and TRBJ2-1; unclear D gene. V lost 5 bases and J lost 6, with 14 bases in between. Germline assignment: CDR1 MNHEY and CDR2 SVGAGI. This CDR3 is built from 14 residues. The CDR3 region is CASSRRERSNEQFF. CDR3 sequence (DNA): TGTGCCAGCAGTCGTCGAGAGAGGAGCAATGAGCAGTTCTTC.

The V call is TRBV9, the J call TRBJ2-7; 7 bases agree with TRBD1. CDR3 length: 13 residues. J was trimmed by 7 bases and V by 5 bases; bases with no gene match: 9. Per germline, CDR1 SGDLS and CDR2 YYNGEE. CDR3 residues: CASSDRTGDEQYF. CDR3 nucleotides: TGTGCCAGCAGTGACCGGACAGGTGATGAGCAGTACTTC.

The chain carries TRBV28 and TRBJ2-1; 7 bases agree with TRBD1. V lost 4 bases to trimming and J lost 3 bases; unmatched junction nucleotides: 3. This CDR3 is 14 amino acids long. Germline assignment: CDR1 MDHEN and CDR2 SYDVKM. The CDR3 region is CASSYGDSYNEQFF. In nucleotides, the CDR3 is TGTGCCAGCAGTTATGGGGACAGCTACAATGAGCAGTTCTTC.

The V and J genes are TRBV19 and TRBJ1-1, with TRBD1 as a possible D gene (5 bases). V lost 3 bases and J 1 base, leaving 12 bases between the germline ends. CDR1 LNHDA and CDR2 SQIVND come from the germline V gene (reference sequence). The CDR3 consists of 15 residues. This CDR3 reads CASSIVEGTNTEAFF. In DNA, the CDR3 is TGTGCCAGTAGTATCGTGGAGGGGACGAACACTGAAGCTTTCTTT.

V is TRBV5-6 and J is TRBJ2-5, with a tentative D call TRBD1 (5 bases). The CDR3 contains 17 residues. The germline V and J ends were trimmed by 0 bases and 5 bases, with 20 bases remaining between them. Germline lookup yields CDR1 SGHDT and CDR2 YYEEEE. CDR3 amino acids: CASSLDGAVDVGETQYF. For the CDR3, the DNA is TGTGCCAGCAGCTTGGATGGGGCGGTCGATGTTGGGGAGACCCAGTACTTC.

The chain carries TRBV6-1 and TRBJ1-1; D remains unclear. Trimming left V 8 bases short and J 8 bases short, with 12 bases between. Germline V gene data show CDR1 as MNHNS and CDR2 as SASEGT. The CDR3 length is 11 residues. This CDR3 reads CASRLGIEAFF. The CDR3, as DNA: TGTGCCAGCCGCCTTGGGATAGAAGCTTTCTTT.

The rearrangement links TRBV19 to TRBJ1-1; no firm D call. This CDR3 spans 11 amino acids. Germline CDR1 LNHDA, CDR2 SQIVND (reference sequence). The V end was cut by 5 bases, the J end by 7 bases, with 8 bases between. CDR3 nucleotides: TGTGCCAGTAGTTCTTGGAGTGAAGCTTTCTTT. Translating it yields CASSSWSEAFF.

The chain combines TRBV7-6 with TRBJ1-1; TRBD1 aligns across 8 bases. This CDR3 contains 16 residues. J gave up 1 base and V 5 bases, and 9 bases lay outside the gene matches. Germline values: CDR1 SGHVS, CDR2 FNYEAQ. The CDR3 protein is CASSLRGTGQNTEAFF. The CDR3 coding sequence is TGTGCCAGCAGCCTTAGAGGGACAGGCCAGAACACTGAAGCTTTCTTT.

The table lists this clone with a count of one. V and J are TRBV27 and TRBJ2-1; D uncertain. V lost 1 base and J 2 bases, leaving 3 bases between the germline ends. The CDR3 consists of 13 residues. The V gene's germline CDR1 is MNHEY and CDR2 SMNVEV (reference sequence). DNA for the CDR3: TGTGCCAGCAGTTTATTTCCCTACAATGAGCAGTTCTTC. Residues: CASSLFPYNEQFF.

V and J are TRBV5-5 and TRBJ2-5; D could derive from TRBD1 or TRBD2 (5 bases each). Looked up from germline, CDR1 is SGHKS and CDR2 is YYEKEE (reference sequence). V was clipped by 2 bases and J by 2 bases, with 7 bases between them. There are 13 residues in the CDR3. This CDR3 reads CASSFGAQETQYF. The CDR3 DNA follows: TGTGCCAGCAGCTTCGGGGCTCAAGAGACCCAGTACTTC.

The chain links TRBV2 to TRBJ1-1, with D perhaps TRBD1 (6 bases). Trimming removed 4 bases from V and 1 base from J, with 13 bases in between. Germline V lookup: CDR1 SNHLY, CDR2 FYNNEI. The CDR3 runs 15 residues. This CDR3 reads CASSVRDTPNTEAFF. The CDR3 DNA sequence: TGTGCCAGCAGTGTACGGGACACTCCGAACACTGAAGCTTTCTTT.

The V and J genes are TRBV6-6 and TRBJ2-7; TRBD1 is a possible D gene (5 bases). V was trimmed by 0 bases and J by 3 bases, leaving 12 bases between them. The CDR3 length is 15 residues. The germline gives CDR1 MNHNY, CDR2 SVGAGI (reference sequence). CDR3 coding DNA: TGTGCCAGCAGTTACTCGAAGGGGCCCCGCTACGAGCAGTACTTC. It is translated as CASSYSKGPRYEQYF.

This chain joins TRBV7-2 and TRBJ2-6; no reliable D call. CDR1 is SGHTA, CDR2 FQGNSA, per germline. This CDR3 is built from 15 residues. The V and J ends lost 5 bases and 0 bases respectively, with 8 bases between them. CDR3 in amino acids: CASSQQRSGANVLTF. The CDR3 DNA follows: TGTGCCAGCAGCCAACAGCGCTCTGGGGCCAACGTCCTGACTTTC.

There are a few counts of this clone. The same CDR3 can be traced to other DNA sequences in this sample. The V and J genes are TRBV5-1 and TRBJ2-5; 9 bases agree with TRBD2. Germline CDR1 and CDR2: SGHRS and YFSETQ. The CDR3 consists of 14 residues. V was pared by 0 bases and J by 4 bases, with 1 base of the junction left unmatched. The CDR3 DNA is TGCGCCAGCAGCTTGGGCGGGAGGGGAGAGACCCAGTACTTC. This sequence encodes CASSLGGRGETQYF.

J is TRBJ2-1 and V is TRBV4-1; TRBD2 matches 7 bases. The CDR3 runs to 16 residues. Germline V gene data show CDR1 as MGHRA and CDR2 as YSYEKL. The V and J ends lost 1 base and 9 bases, in that order; junction bases with no gene match: 12. Written as DNA, the CDR3 is TGCGCCAGCAGCCAAGTAGGTCCAGCGGGGAGGGGTGAGCAGTTCTTC. The encoded protein is CASSQVGPAGRGEQFF.

The chain carries TRBV27 and TRBJ2-1, with D uncertain. V was cut by 5 bases and J by 14 bases, with 16 bases left in between. Germline CDR1 and CDR2: MNHEY and SMNVEV (reference sequence). CDR3 length: 12 amino acids. The CDR3 DNA is TGTGCCAGCAGTCCAAGACTCCCTCCGGAGTTCTTC. This sequence encodes CASSPRLPPEFF.

The chain carries TRBV6-5 and TRBJ1-1; TRBD1 might be the D (5 bases). Trimming shortened V by 4 bases and J by 7 bases, and 10 bases separated the two germline ends. The length of the CDR3 is 12 residues. Germline V gene lookup returns CDR1 MNHEY and CDR2 SVGAGI. The CDR3 DNA is TGTGCCAGCAGTTCGTGGGACGGTGAAGCTTTCTTT. Its protein product is CASSSWDGEAFF.

The V gene is TRBV28, the J gene TRBJ1-1, with D possibly being TRBD1 (6 bases). Trimming pared 5 bases from V and 2 bases from J, leaving 12 bases between. The CDR3 runs 14 residues. Germline V gives CDR1 MDHEN, CDR2 SYDVKM. Written as DNA, the CDR3 is TGTGCCAGCAGTCGGACAGCTCTAAACACTGAAGCTTTCTTT. Its translation: CASSRTALNTEAFF.

This chain's CDR3 is CSVDTAGVDEQYF. The CDR3 DNA reads TGCAGCGTTGACACAGCGGGAGTCGACGAGCAGTACTTC. The J gene is TRBJ2-7, the V gene TRBV29-1; TRBD2 matches at 8 bases. With V trimmed by 3 bases and J by 5 bases, 6 bases remained unmatched. Germline lookup yields CDR1 SQVTM and CDR2 ANQGSEA. The length of the CDR3 is 13 residues.